This is a list of T cell receptor beta chains from one sample in a study of T-cell reconstitution after alpha-beta-depleted transplantation in children. MiXCR, applied by TCRdb to the PCR reads, yields one record per CDR3 protein. The table records about 260,000 distinct CDR3 sequences, approximately 8.9% of them present only once. The sequencing used PBMCs, mostly from graft donor cells, collected 180 days after TCRalphabeta/CD19-depleted stem cell transplant. The receptor set was obtained from a male patient aged 5 to 17 who had a stem cell transplant for acute lymphoblastic leukemia, so the T cells may come from the graft donor. Both conserved end residues are part of each CDR3.

V gene: TRBV9
J gene: TRBJ2-5
CDR3 protein: CASSVRVGETQYF

V gene: TRBV7-2
J gene: TRBJ2-5
CDR3 protein: CASSLASRTRQETQYF

V gene: TRBV6-5
J gene: TRBJ1-5
CDR3 protein: CASSLRGGGNQPQHF

V gene: TRBV12-3/TRBV12-4
J gene: TRBJ2-1
CDR3 protein: CASSLTSGGAEQFF

V gene: TRBV21-1
J gene: TRBJ1-1
CDR3 protein: CASSNREGNTEAFF

V gene: TRBV20-1
J gene: TRBJ2-1
CDR3 protein: CSASWTGAPYNEQFF

V gene: TRBV7-8
J gene: TRBJ2-7
CDR3 protein: CASSSGTGGFWYEQYF

V gene: TRBV7-3
J gene: TRBJ2-1
CDR3 protein: CASSLLGGGPYNEQFF

V gene: TRBV28
J gene: TRBJ2-1
CDR3 protein: CASSLLGGRRYNEQFF

V gene: TRBV10-3
J gene: TRBJ1-2
CDR3 protein: CAIRNLGQPNYGYTF

V gene: TRBV4-1
J gene: TRBJ2-5
CDR3 protein: CASSAGGLETQYF

V gene: TRBV21-1
J gene: TRBJ1-6
CDR3 protein: CASSSRDCSNSYNSPLHF

V gene: TRBV5-1
J gene: TRBJ1-1
CDR3 protein: CASSLASQRNTEAFF

V gene: TRBV20-1
J gene: TRBJ1-5
CDR3 protein: CSASGPGSQPQHF

V gene: TRBV28
J gene: TRBJ2-5
CDR3 protein: CASSLEGTGRLQETQYF

V gene: TRBV20-1
J gene: TRBJ1-2
CDR3 protein: CSAWDRATYGYTF

V gene: TRBV18
J gene: TRBJ1-2
CDR3 protein: CASSPREGVHGYTF

V gene: TRBV15
J gene: TRBJ2-4
CDR3 protein: CATSRAGGSIQYF

V gene: TRBV10-3
J gene: TRBJ2-3
CDR3 protein: CAISAEVAQYF

V gene: TRBV28
J gene: TRBJ2-3
CDR3 protein: CASSWPRGDTQYF

V gene: TRBV4-2
J gene: TRBJ2-7
CDR3 protein: CASSQDGTSSYEQYF

V gene: TRBV5-1
J gene: TRBJ2-1
CDR3 protein: CASSLNSGGDNEQFF

V gene: TRBV7-6
J gene: TRBJ2-6
CDR3 protein: CASSPVSGTTSGANVLTF

V gene: TRBV3-1
J gene: TRBJ2-3
CDR3 protein: CASSQDKFGGTTDTQYF

V gene: TRBV27
J gene: TRBJ2-3
CDR3 protein: CASRGTRGGNTQYF

V gene: TRBV4-3
J gene: TRBJ1-2
CDR3 protein: CASSPQTGHNYGYTF

V gene: TRBV11-1
J gene: TRBJ1-1
CDR3 protein: CASSLQRMNTEAFF

V gene: TRBV7-6
J gene: TRBJ2-5
CDR3 protein: CASSLGTGRAQETQYF

V gene: TRBV11-3
J gene: TRBJ2-2
CDR3 protein: CASSLLTGELFF

V gene: TRBV10-3
J gene: TRBJ1-2
CDR3 protein: CAISPRHYGYTF

V gene: TRBV20-1
J gene: TRBJ1-4
CDR3 protein: CSAEKMTGGVEKLFF

V gene: TRBV5-1
J gene: TRBJ2-7
CDR3 protein: CASTGGDSTYEQYF

V gene: TRBV12-3/TRBV12-4
J gene: TRBJ2-5
CDR3 protein: CASRRTGMVWETQYF

V gene: TRBV7-9
J gene: TRBJ2-7
CDR3 protein: CASSLRQASYEQYF

V gene: TRBV13
J gene: TRBJ2-7
CDR3 protein: CASSPRGGREYF

V gene: TRBV7-8
J gene: TRBJ1-5
CDR3 protein: CASSLSWAGYAVNQPQHF

V gene: TRBV7-2
J gene: TRBJ1-5
CDR3 protein: CASSANGGFSNQPQHF

V gene: TRBV7-2
J gene: TRBJ2-5
CDR3 protein: CASSSGGQGISMGTQYF

V gene: TRBV9
J gene: TRBJ1-5
CDR3 protein: CASSGTGSNQPQHF